This T cell receptor beta chain emerged from a study of regulatory T cells in long-lasting Graves disease. Study background: Positive TSH receptor antibodies alongside over 5 years of antithyroid drugs were what marked Graves' disease as persistent.

Time point indicated: persistent/refractory GD, antithyroid drugs over 5 years with positive TRAb. RNA extracted from PBMCs served as the sequencing template. Approximately 8.6-milliliter peripheral blood samples went into EDTA tubes. TCR beta libraries were built with iRepertoire HTBI primers and Arm-PCR of CDR3 regions. One entry per CDR3 protein results from TCRdb running MiXCR on the multiplex PCR reads. The sample has under 500,000 distinct CDR3 sequences; more than 20% are singletons. The CDR3 sequence is 13 residues long. V lost 0 bases and J lost 8; bases outside the gene matches: 4. The germline gives CDR1 DFQATT, CDR2 SNEGSKA (reference sequence).

The rearrangement uses TRBV20-1 and TRBJ2-1, with TRBD2 identical over 7 bases. The starting material was peripheral blood mononuclear cells (PBMCs), obtained when the disease was refractory, from a patient treated with antithyroid drugs. The clonotype was recovered from a female donor with Graves disease. This CDR3 reads CSARDGRGDEQFF. CDR3 nucleotides: TGCAGTGCTAGAGATGGGAGGGGAGATGAGCAGTTCTTC.